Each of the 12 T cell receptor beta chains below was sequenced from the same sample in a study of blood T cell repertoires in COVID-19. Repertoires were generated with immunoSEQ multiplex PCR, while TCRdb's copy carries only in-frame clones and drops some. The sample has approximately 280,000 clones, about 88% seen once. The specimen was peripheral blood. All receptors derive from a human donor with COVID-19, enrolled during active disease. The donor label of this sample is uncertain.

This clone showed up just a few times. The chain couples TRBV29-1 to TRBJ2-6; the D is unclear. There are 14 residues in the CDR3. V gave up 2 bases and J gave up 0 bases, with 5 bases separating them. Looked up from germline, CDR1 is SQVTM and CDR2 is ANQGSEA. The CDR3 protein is CSVERGSGANVLTF. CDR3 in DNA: TGCAGCGTTGAAAGAGGCTCTGGGGCCAACGTCCTGACTTTC. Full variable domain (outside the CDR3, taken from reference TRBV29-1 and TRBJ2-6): SAVISQKPSRDICQRGTSLTIQCQVDSQVTMMFWYRQQPGQSLTLIATANQGSEATYESGFVIDKFPISRPNLTFSTLTVSNMSPEDSSIYLCSVERGSGANVLTFGAGSRLTVL.

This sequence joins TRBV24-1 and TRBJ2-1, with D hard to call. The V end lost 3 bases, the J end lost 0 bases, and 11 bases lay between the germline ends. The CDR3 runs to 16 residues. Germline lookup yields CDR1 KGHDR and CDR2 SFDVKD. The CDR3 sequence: CATSDLGVSSYNEQFF. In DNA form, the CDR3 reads TGTGCCACCAGTGATCTGGGCGTGAGCTCCTACAATGAGCAGTTCTTC.

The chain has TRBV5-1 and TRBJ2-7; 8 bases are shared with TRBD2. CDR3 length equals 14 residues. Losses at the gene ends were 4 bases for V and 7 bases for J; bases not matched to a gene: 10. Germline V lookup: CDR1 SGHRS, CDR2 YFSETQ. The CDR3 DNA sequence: TGCGCCAGCAGCCCAGTCAGCGGGAGATCTGAGCAGTACTTC. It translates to CASSPVSGRSEQYF.

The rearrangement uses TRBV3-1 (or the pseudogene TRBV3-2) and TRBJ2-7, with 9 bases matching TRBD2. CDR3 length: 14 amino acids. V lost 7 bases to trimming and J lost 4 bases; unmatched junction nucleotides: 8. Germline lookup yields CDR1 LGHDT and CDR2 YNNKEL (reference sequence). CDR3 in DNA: TGTGCCAGCACCCCAGCGGGAGGTGCTTACGAGCAGTACTTC. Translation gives CASTPAGGAYEQYF.

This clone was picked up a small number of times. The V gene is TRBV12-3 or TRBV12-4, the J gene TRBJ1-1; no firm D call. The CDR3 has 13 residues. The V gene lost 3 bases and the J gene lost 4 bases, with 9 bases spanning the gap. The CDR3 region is CASSFSEGTEAFF. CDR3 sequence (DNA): TGTGCCAGCAGTTTTTCGGAGGGCACTGAAGCTTTCTTT.

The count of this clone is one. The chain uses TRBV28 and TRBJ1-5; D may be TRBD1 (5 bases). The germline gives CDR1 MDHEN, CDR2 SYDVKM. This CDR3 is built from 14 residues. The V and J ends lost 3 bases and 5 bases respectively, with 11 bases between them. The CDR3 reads CASSLGHGDQPQHF. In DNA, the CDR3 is TGTGCCAGCAGTTTGGGGCATGGCGATCAGCCCCAGCATTTT.

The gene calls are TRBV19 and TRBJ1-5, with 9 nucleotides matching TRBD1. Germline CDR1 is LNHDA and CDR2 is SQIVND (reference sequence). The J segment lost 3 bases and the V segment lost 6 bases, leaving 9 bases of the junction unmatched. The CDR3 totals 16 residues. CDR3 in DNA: TGTGCCAGTAGGGAACAGGGGGCGGCCTACAATCAGCCCCAGCATTTT. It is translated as CASREQGAAYNQPQHF.

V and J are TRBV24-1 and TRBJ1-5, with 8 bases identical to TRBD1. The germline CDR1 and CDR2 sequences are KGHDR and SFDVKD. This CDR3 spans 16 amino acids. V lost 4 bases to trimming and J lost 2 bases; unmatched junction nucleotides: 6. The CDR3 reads CATSEGKTGGNQPQHF. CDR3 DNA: TGTGCCACCAGTGAGGGAAAGACAGGGGGCAATCAGCCCCAGCATTTT.

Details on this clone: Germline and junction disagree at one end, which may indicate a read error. CDR3 region: CVWAGGFSETQYF. The CDR3, as DNA: TGTGTCTGGGCAGGGGGCTTTTCGGAGACCCAGTACTTC. The chain uses TRBV30 and TRBJ2-5; 8 bases align to TRBD1. The germline V gene encodes CDR1 GTSNPN and CDR2 SVGIG (reference sequence). This CDR3 contains 13 residues.

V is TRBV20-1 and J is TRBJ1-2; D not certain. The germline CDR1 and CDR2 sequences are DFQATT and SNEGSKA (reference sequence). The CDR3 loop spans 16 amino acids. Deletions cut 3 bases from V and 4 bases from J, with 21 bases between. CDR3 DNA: TGCAGTGCTAGTTTCAACGGACTCCCACAGAGCTATGGCTACACCTTC. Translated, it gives CSASFNGLPQSYGYTF.

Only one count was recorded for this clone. The CDR3: CASSQGLAGGRYNEQFF. In DNA form, the CDR3 reads TGCGCCAGCAGCCAGGGACTAGCGGGAGGGCGATACAATGAGCAGTTCTTC. The chain recombines TRBV4-1 with TRBJ2-1, with TRBD2 identical over 16 bases. The V and J ends lost 3 bases and 4 bases, in that order; junction bases with no gene match: 3. There are 17 residues in the CDR3. Germline V gene sequence: CDR1 MGHRA, CDR2 YSYEKL.

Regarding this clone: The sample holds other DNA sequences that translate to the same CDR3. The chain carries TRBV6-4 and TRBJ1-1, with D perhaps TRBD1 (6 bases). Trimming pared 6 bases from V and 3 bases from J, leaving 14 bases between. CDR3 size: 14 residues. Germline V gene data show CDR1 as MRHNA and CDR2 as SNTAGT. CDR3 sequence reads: CASRETGRDTEAFF. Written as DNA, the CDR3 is TGTGCCAGCAGAGAGACAGGCCGCGACACTGAAGCTTTCTTT.